These 25 T cell receptor beta chains share one sample of origin, sequenced in a study of siplizumab effects on memory and regulatory T cells. Profiled with immunoSEQ multiplex PCR; TCRdb holds only in-frame clones, not every one. Among approximately 94,000 clones, about 91% were seen once, and the ten largest hold 0.14% to 0.15%. The sequenced sample was CD4+ T cells sorted from blood. The receptor source for this set is a human donor in good health.

The CDR3 region has the DNA TGTGCCAGCAGCTCCACGATGCGGGGGACCACAGATACGCAGTATTTT. It encodes CASSSTMRGTTDTQYF. This chain connects TRBV13 to TRBJ2-3, with TRBD2 identical over 7 bases. J gave up 2 bases and V 4 bases, and 9 bases lay outside the gene matches. The germline V gene encodes CDR1 PRHDT and CDR2 FYEKMQ (reference sequence). The CDR3 spans 16 residues. The variable domain in full, with the rest retrieved from reference TRBV13 and TRBJ2-3, is AAGVIQSPRHLIKEKRETATLKCYPIPRHDTVYWYQQGPGQDPQFLISFYEKMQSDKGSIPDRFSAQQFSDYHSELNMSSLELGDSALYFCASSSTMRGTTDTQYFGPGTRLTVL.

V is TRBV6-4 and J is TRBJ2-1, with 9 bases lining up with TRBD2. Germline V gives CDR1 MRHNA, CDR2 SNTAGT. V lost 4 bases and J lost 4; bases outside the gene matches: 5. The CDR3 consists of 15 residues. As DNA, the CDR3 is TGTGCCAGCAGTGGGCTAGCGGGGAAATACAATGAGCAGTTCTTC. Amino acid sequence: CASSGLAGKYNEQFF.

This clone was observed a handful of times. V usage is TRBV6-1 and J usage is TRBJ2-1; D is uncertain. There are 11 residues in the CDR3. Germline loops: CDR1 MNHNS, CDR2 SASEGT. The V end lost 2 bases, the J end lost 9 bases, and 5 bases lay between the germline ends. The CDR3 spells CASSESGEQFF. The CDR3 nucleotides read TGTGCCAGCAGTGAATCCGGTGAGCAGTTCTTC.

V and J are TRBV30 and TRBJ2-5, with 7 bases identical to TRBD2. CDR3 length: 12 amino acids. J lost 1 base, V lost 6 bases, and 2 bases had no gene match. The V gene's germline CDR1 is GTSNPN and CDR2 SVGIG (reference sequence). CDR3 coding DNA: TGTGCCTGCGGGGGGTCCCAAGAGACCCAGTACTTC. Its protein product is CACGGSQETQYF.

The V and J genes are TRBV7-9 and TRBJ1-5, with no clear D. Germline CDR1 and CDR2: SEHNR and FQNEAQ (reference sequence). The length of the CDR3 is 11 residues. V was trimmed by 2 bases and J by 12 bases, leaving 8 bases between them. In DNA form, the CDR3 reads TGTGCCAGCAGCTTATCAGGCAGCCAGCATTTT. Protein sequence: CASSLSGSQHF.

The chain has TRBV23-1 and TRBJ1-5; 8 nucleotides line up with TRBD1. TRBV23-1 is an open reading frame whose function is uncertain. With V trimmed by 3 bases and J by 2 bases, 6 bases remained unmatched. This CDR3 contains 16 residues. CDR3 sequence: CASSHSTGDGNQPQHF. CDR3 DNA sequence: TGCGCCAGCAGTCACTCGACAGGGGACGGCAATCAGCCCCAGCATTTT.

The count of this clone is one. The gene calls are TRBV6-5 and TRBJ2-7, with 7 bases that match TRBD1. CDR1 is MNHEY and CDR2 is SVGAGI in the germline V gene. J lost 1 base, V lost 6 bases, and 3 bases had no gene match. The CDR3 contains 13 residues. The DNA for the CDR3 is TGTGCCAGCAGGGGACAGAATTCCTACGAGCAGTACTTC. Translation gives CASRGQNSYEQYF.

The chain links TRBV19 to TRBJ1-3; D is uncertain. The CDR3 contains 13 residues. Germline loops: CDR1 LNHDA, CDR2 SQIVND (reference sequence). The V end lost 6 bases, the J end lost 0 bases, and 6 bases lay between the germline ends. The DNA for the CDR3 is TGTGCCAGTAGCCCGACCTCTGGAAACACCATATATTTT. This codes for CASSPTSGNTIYF.

The count of this clone is one. V usage is TRBV19 and J usage is TRBJ2-5, with 7 nucleotides matching TRBD2. This CDR3 is 15 amino acids long. The germline V gene has CDR1 LNHDA and CDR2 SQIVND (reference sequence). Trimming removed 6 bases from V and 1 base from J; junction bases left unmatched: 8. The chain's CDR3 is CASRNLPGGQETQYF. Here the CDR3 DNA reads TGTGCCAGTAGGAATTTACCGGGGGGCCAAGAGACCCAGTACTTC.

The rearrangement joins TRBV29-1 to TRBJ2-7; 10 nucleotides match TRBD1. CDR3 length: 15 amino acids. Germline-derived CDR1 and CDR2 are SQVTM and ANQGSEA. After removal of 0 bases from V and 3 bases from J, the junction contained 5 bases not matched to a gene. CDR3 DNA sequence: TGCAGCGTTGAAGAGAGGACAGGGGGAAGCTACGAGCAGTACTTC. Protein sequence: CSVEERTGGSYEQYF.

This clone appeared once. The J gene is TRBJ2-1, the V gene TRBV11-2, with a weak D call TRBD2 (5 bases). The CDR3 covers 15 residues. V lost 3 bases to trimming and J lost 4 bases, with 13 bases between them. The V gene's germline CDR1 is SGHAT and CDR2 FQNNGV. The CDR3 nucleotides read TGTGCCAGCAGCTTCGGACCCGAGGGTTACAATGAGCAGTTCTTC. It translates to CASSFGPEGYNEQFF.

The chain couples TRBV28 to TRBJ2-5; 7 nucleotides match TRBD1. CDR1 MDHEN and CDR2 SYDVKM come from the germline V gene. The junction had 9 bases not matched to a gene; V was cut back by 6 bases and J by 5 bases. The CDR3 extends over 14 amino acids. For the CDR3, the DNA is TGTGCCAGCAGCAAAACAGGGGCCCAGGAGACCCAGTACTTC. It is translated as CASSKTGAQETQYF.

The genes are TRBV9 and TRBJ2-1, with TRBD1 matching 7 bases. The V gene end was trimmed by 0 bases and the J gene end by 5 bases; junction bases not matched to a gene: 5. CDR3 size: 15 residues. Germline loops: CDR1 SGDLS, CDR2 YYNGEE. The DNA of the CDR3 is TGTGCCAGCAGCGTAGGACAGGGATCCCACAATGAGCAGTTCTTC. It is translated as CASSVGQGSHNEQFF.

The chain carries TRBV21-1 and TRBJ2-3; the table's D gene call, TRBD2, was not cross checked with the DNA. TRBV21-1 constitutes a pseudogene. The CDR3 sequence is 16 residues long. CDR3 region: CASSSECGGDTDTQYF. The CDR3 DNA follows: TGTGCCAGCAGCTCTGAATGTGGAGGGGACACAGATACGCAGTATTTT.

The chain couples TRBV6-4 to TRBJ2-3; 7 bases map to TRBD1. The trim removed 5 bases at V and 6 bases at J, leaving 8 bases unmatched. Per germline, CDR1 MRHNA and CDR2 SNTAGT. The CDR3 loop spans 14 amino acids. The DNA of the CDR3 is TGTGCCAGCAGTCCCACAGGGGCCCACGATACGCAGTATTTT. It translates to CASSPTGAHDTQYF.

This clone turned up a few times. This chain links TRBV4-1 with TRBJ2-3; D is ambiguous. Trimming cost V 3 bases and J 4 bases, with 2 bases left between them. Germline V gene data show CDR1 as MGHRA and CDR2 as YSYEKL. The CDR3 has 11 amino acids. As DNA, the CDR3 is TGCGCCAGCAGCCAGGCAGATACGCAGTATTTT. It translates to CASSQADTQYF.

This clone was seen just once. The CDR3, as DNA: TGTGCCAGCAGGGAGACCTCTGGAAACACCATATATTTT. Protein product: CASRETSGNTIYF. The chain combines TRBV6-6 with TRBJ1-3, with D unresolved. The V gene's germline CDR1 is MNHNY and CDR2 SVGAGI (reference sequence). CDR3 length: 13 amino acids. The V gene lost 6 bases and the J gene lost 0 bases, with 6 bases spanning the gap.

The chain combines TRBV4-3 with TRBJ2-3; TRBD2 is a possible D gene (5 bases). With 4 bases removed from V and 6 bases from J, the gap between germline ends came to 17 bases. The V gene's germline CDR1 is LGHNA and CDR2 YSLEER. This CDR3 comprises 15 residues. DNA for the CDR3: TGCGCCAGCAGCCGCCTCCTTGCAACGGGGGATACGCAGTATTTT. The encoded protein is CASSRLLATGDTQYF.

This clone was detected only once. The chain has TRBV4-2 and TRBJ2-1; D is ambiguous. Germline V gene sequence: CDR1 LGHNA, CDR2 YNFKEQ. The CDR3 loop spans 15 amino acids. Trimming left V 0 bases short and J 4 bases short, with 10 bases between. CDR3 amino acids: CASSQELLQYNEQFF. The CDR3, as DNA: TGTGCCAGCAGCCAAGAGTTACTTCAATACAATGAGCAGTTCTTC.

The V gene is TRBV7-2, the J gene TRBJ2-5; D is unresolved. This CDR3 has 12 residues. V lost 3 bases to trimming and J lost 5 bases, with 7 bases between them. Germline V lookup: CDR1 SGHTA, CDR2 FQGNSA. The CDR3 region is CASSFSRETQYF. CDR3 DNA: TGTGCCAGCAGCTTTTCAAGGGAGACCCAGTACTTC. The complete variable domain, with remaining parts taken from reference TRBV7-2 and TRBJ2-5, reads GAGVSQSPSNKVTEKGKDVELRCDPISGHTALYWYRQSLGQGLEFLIYFQGNSAPDKSGLPSDRFSAERTGGSVSTLTIQRTQQEDSAVYLCASSFSRETQYFGPGTRLLVL.

This chain connects TRBV7-7 to TRBJ2-5, with TRBD2 as a possible D gene (6 bases). The germline V and J ends were trimmed by 5 bases and 5 bases, with 15 bases remaining between them. Germline V gene data show CDR1 as SSHAT and CDR2 as FNYEAQ (reference sequence). This CDR3 has 14 residues. The CDR3 coding sequence is TGTGCCAGCAGCGGTGTCGGGGGTGCCGAGACCCAGTACTTC. This encodes CASSGVGGAETQYF.

The CDR3 protein is CASSLIRLSDEKLFF. CDR3 DNA sequence: TGTGCCAGCAGCTTGATCAGGTTAAGTGATGAAAAACTGTTTTTT. This rearrangement joins TRBV5-8 to TRBJ1-4; D unclear. The CDR3 runs to 15 residues. V was cut by 1 base and J by 6 bases, with 13 bases left in between. In germline, CDR1 is SGHTS, CDR2 YDEGEE.

The chain links TRBV14 to TRBJ2-1; either TRBD1 or TRBD2 may fit D (6 bases each). There are 16 residues in the CDR3. Trimming shortened V by 0 bases and J by 2 bases, and 11 bases separated the two germline ends. Looked up from germline, CDR1 is SGHDN and CDR2 is FVKESK. The CDR3 DNA sequence: TGTGCCAGCAGCCAAGACCCCGGGGGCACCTACAATGAGCAGTTCTTC. It translates to CASSQDPGGTYNEQFF. The whole variable domain, remainder taken from reference TRBV14 and TRBJ2-1, is EAGVTQFPSHSVIEKGQTVTLRCDPISGHDNLYWYRRVMGKEIKFLLHFVKESKQDESGMPNNRFLAERTGGTYSTLKVQPAELEDSGVYFCASSQDPGGTYNEQFFGPGTRLTVL.

The V gene is TRBV2, the J gene TRBJ2-5, with TRBD1 matching over 9 bases. After removal of 10 bases from V and 5 bases from J, the junction contained 5 bases not matched to a gene. Germline values: CDR1 SNHLY, CDR2 FYNNEI. CDR3 size: 12 residues. The CDR3 spells CAITGGGETQYF. CDR3 bases: TGTGCCATCACAGGGGGCGGGGAGACCCAGTACTTC. Supplemented by reference TRBV2 and TRBJ2-5, the full variable domain reads EPEVTQTPSHQVTQMGQEVILRCVPISNHLYFYWYRQILGQKVEFLVSFYNNEISEKSEIFDDQFSVERPDGSNFTLKIRSTKLEDSAMYFCAITGGGETQYFGPGTRLLVL.

This rearrangement joins TRBV7-2 to TRBJ2-6; D call uncertain. V shed 3 bases and J shed 2 bases, with 17 bases lying between them. This CDR3 spans 18 amino acids. Germline loops: CDR1 SGHTA, CDR2 FQGNSA. CDR3 region: CASSFSGKGYAGANVLTF. CDR3 nucleotide sequence: TGTGCCAGCAGCTTCTCCGGTAAAGGCTACGCTGGGGCCAACGTCCTGACTTTC.